Below, 29 T cell receptor beta chains from the same sample are listed, as sequenced in a study of blood T cell repertoires in COVID-19. Clones were sequenced by immunoSEQ multiplex PCR, and TCRdb holds only the in-frame ones, with some missing. The sample consists of around 140,000 clones, approximately 84% of them appearing once. Sample: PBMCs or T cells enriched from blood (not recorded which). The receptors come from a woman in her fifties or sixties with acute COVID-19.

For the CDR3, the DNA is TGTGCCAGCAGCGCGGACAGCCGTTATGGCTACACCTTC. As protein: CASSADSRYGYTF. The genes are TRBV11-3 and TRBJ1-2; weak D call: TRBD1 (6 bases). The V gene's germline CDR1 is SGHNT and CDR2 YENEEA. This CDR3 has 13 residues. Trimming pared 5 bases from V and 5 bases from J, leaving 12 bases between.

The chain recombines TRBV28 with TRBJ2-1; 15 bases match TRBD2. V shed 5 bases, J shed 10 bases, and the junction held 12 bases outside the gene matches. The germline gives CDR1 MDHEN, CDR2 SYDVKM. There are 17 residues in the CDR3. For the CDR3, the DNA is TGTGCCAGCAGTCTCTCCGGGACTAGCGGGAGGAGGTCGGAGCAGTTCTTC. It codes for CASSLSGTSGRRSEQFF.

V gene TRBV5-8 combines with J gene TRBJ2-4; a weak D match, TRBD2 (6 bases). Germline CDR1 and CDR2: SGHTS and YDEGEE. The CDR3 contains 14 residues. V was cut by 4 bases and J by 6 bases, with 14 bases left in between. The CDR3 DNA is TGTGCCAGCAGCGTCGGGCTAGCGAGAAACATTCAGTACTTC. Residues: CASSVGLARNIQYF. Full variable domain (outside the CDR3, taken from reference TRBV5-8 and TRBJ2-4): EAGVTQSPTHLIKTRGQQATLRCSPISGHTSVYWYQQALGLGLQFLLWYDEGEERNRGNFPPRFSGRQFPNYSSELNVNALELEDSALYLCASSVGLARNIQYFGAGTRLSVL.

The chain employs TRBV5-6 and TRBJ1-2; maybe TRBD1 (6 bases). V lost 3 bases to trimming and J lost 4 bases, with 19 bases between them. Per the germline V gene, CDR1 is SGHDT and CDR2 is YYEEEE. The CDR3 has 16 residues. The CDR3 DNA is TGTGCCAGCAGCTCCCGTCTGGGGACACAAGCCTATGGCTACACCTTC. Its translation: CASSSRLGTQAYGYTF.

The J gene is TRBJ2-5, the V gene TRBV29-1, with 7 bases identical to TRBD2. This CDR3 contains 15 residues. Trimming removed 5 bases from V and 4 bases from J; junction bases left unmatched: 13. Germline V gene lookup returns CDR1 SQVTM and CDR2 ANQGSEA. CDR3 in amino acids: CSVPRGAGEGETQYF. The CDR3 coding sequence is TGCAGCGTTCCCCGCGGGGCGGGAGAAGGAGAGACCCAGTACTTC.

Regarding this clone: The sample holds other DNA sequences that translate to the same CDR3. The CDR3 nucleotides are TGCGCCAGCTCCAGGGATAATTCACCCCTCCACTTT. It specifies CASSRDNSPLHF. V gene TRBV5-1 combines with J gene TRBJ1-6; TRBD1 is a possible D gene (5 bases). The length of the CDR3 is 12 residues. Trimming took off 7 bases at V and 5 bases at J, with 7 bases between the two ends. Germline V CDR1 and CDR2: SGHRS, YFSETQ.

This chain joins TRBV28 and TRBJ2-3; TRBD2 matches at 14 bases. Per germline, CDR1 MDHEN and CDR2 SYDVKM. V dropped 6 bases and J dropped 5; count of bases not matched to a gene: 10. CDR3 length: 17 amino acids. CDR3 region: CASRKMGLAGDKDTQYF. The CDR3 coding sequence is TGTGCCAGCAGGAAAATGGGACTAGCGGGAGATAAAGATACGCAGTATTTT.

The chain has TRBV7-9 and TRBJ1-2; the D is unclear. The CDR3 runs to 14 residues. Germline CDR1 and CDR2: SEHNR and FQNEAQ (reference sequence). Trimming took 5 bases from V and 6 from J, leaving 16 bases between them. The CDR3 DNA follows: TGTGCCAGCAGCCCGATCAGAGCGTCGGATGGCTACACCTTC. This encodes CASSPIRASDGYTF.

A single count supports this clone. V is TRBV5-1 and J is TRBJ2-2; maybe TRBD2 (5 bases). CDR1 and CDR2 from the germline V gene are SGHRS and YFSETQ. The CDR3 consists of 15 residues. V was shortened by 0 bases and J by 3 bases, with 9 bases between the two germline ends. The CDR3 spells CASSLGPDYTGELFF. The CDR3 DNA reads as TGCGCCAGCAGCTTGGGGCCGGACTACACCGGGGAGCTGTTTTTT.

V usage is TRBV4-2 and J usage is TRBJ2-5, with 7 nucleotides matching TRBD1. The germline V gene encodes CDR1 LGHNA and CDR2 YNFKEQ. With 0 bases clipped from V and 4 bases from J, the junction kept 5 bases outside the gene matches. This CDR3 region has 15 residues. DNA for the CDR3: TGTGCCAGCAGCCAAGATCCAACAGGGGTAGAGACCCAGTACTTC. Translation: CASSQDPTGVETQYF.

The chain uses TRBV9 and TRBJ2-4, with 9 bases fitting TRBD1. The CDR3 is 12 residues long. Germline CDR1 SGDLS, CDR2 YYNGEE. Trimming cost V 3 bases and J 11 bases; bases outside gene matches: 3. CDR3 residues: CASSGDRGVQYF. The CDR3 bases are TGTGCCAGCAGCGGCGACAGGGGGGTTCAGTACTTC.

V and J are TRBV24-1 and TRBJ2-2; 8 positions match TRBD2. Per germline, CDR1 KGHDR and CDR2 SFDVKD. The junction had 15 bases not matched to a gene; V was cut back by 5 bases and J by 8 bases. The CDR3 runs 17 residues. The CDR3 sequence is CATSGPFGRAPEGELFF. For the CDR3, the DNA is TGTGCCACCAGTGGCCCTTTCGGGAGGGCCCCTGAAGGGGAGCTGTTTTTT.

The chain uses TRBV19 and TRBJ1-2; TRBD1 might be the D (5 bases). Trimming cost V 9 bases and J 7 bases, with 12 bases left between them. The germline gives CDR1 LNHDA, CDR2 SQIVND (reference sequence). This CDR3 has 11 residues. CDR3 bases: TGTGCCAGACAAGCCGGGGGTGGCTACACCTTC. Translated, it gives CARQAGGGYTF.

The chain uses TRBV6-5 and TRBJ2-2, with 7 positions matching TRBD2. The V gene's germline CDR1 is MNHEY and CDR2 SVGAGI. This CDR3 is 15 amino acids long. V lost 2 bases and J lost 7; bases outside the gene matches: 7. This CDR3 is CASSYRASGDGELFF. CDR3 DNA sequence: TGTGCCAGCAGTTACCGTGCTAGCGGAGACGGGGAGCTGTTTTTT.

The J gene is TRBJ2-2, the V gene TRBV19; D unclear. The CDR3 loop spans 15 amino acids. Trimming cost V 1 base and J 1 base, with 7 bases left between them. Germline V gene lookup returns CDR1 LNHDA and CDR2 SQIVND (reference sequence). The CDR3 nucleotides read TGTGCCAGTAGTATAGTTGGCGGGAACACCGGGGAGCTGTTTTTT. Protein sequence: CASSIVGGNTGELFF.

The CDR3 loop is CASNSGLAGGLLYNEQFF. The CDR3 nucleotides are TGTGCCAGCAATTCAGGACTAGCGGGAGGCCTCTTGTACAATGAGCAGTTCTTC. The genes are TRBV28 and TRBJ2-1; TRBD2 matches 14 bases. Germline CDR1 MDHEN, CDR2 SYDVKM. J lost 4 bases, V lost 7 bases, and 12 bases had no gene match. This CDR3 spans 18 amino acids.

This chain joins TRBV5-1 and TRBJ1-6; 8 bases are shared with TRBD1. The ends lost 4 bases at V and 2 bases at J; junction bases unmatched: 5. Germline assignment: CDR1 SGHRS and CDR2 YFSETQ. This CDR3 region has 16 residues. The CDR3 reads CASSEWTGTYNSPLHF. CDR3 sequence (DNA): TGCGCCAGCAGCGAATGGACAGGGACCTATAATTCACCCCTCCACTTT.

The chain couples TRBV5-4 to TRBJ2-3; no clear D. Germline CDR1 is SGHNT and CDR2 is YYREEE (reference sequence). This CDR3 is 13 amino acids long. Trimming shortened V by 3 bases and J by 1 base, and 6 bases separated the two germline ends. DNA of the CDR3: TGTGCCAGCAGCTCCCGCGGCACAGATACGCAGTATTTT. Translating gives CASSSRGTDTQYF.

Written as DNA, the CDR3 is TGCGCCAGCAGCTTGGGATCGGGAGTGGACGAGCAGTACTTC. Residues: CASSLGSGVDEQYF. V is TRBV5-1 and J is TRBJ2-7; maybe TRBD2 (6 bases). V gave up 0 bases and J gave up 5 bases, with 12 bases separating them. Germline lookup yields CDR1 SGHRS and CDR2 YFSETQ. The CDR3 contains 14 residues.

The rearrangement joins TRBV6-2 or TRBV6-3 to TRBJ2-7, with 8 bases that match TRBD2. CDR1 MNHEY and CDR2 SVGEGT come from the germline V gene. The CDR3 has 15 residues. The J segment lost 2 bases and the V segment lost 6 bases, leaving 9 bases of the junction unmatched. CDR3 sequence reads: CASSLNPGLAYEQYF. CDR3 DNA: TGTGCCAGCAGCCTAAATCCGGGACTAGCCTACGAGCAGTACTTC.

J is TRBJ2-2 and V is TRBV30, with 9 bases that match TRBD1. This CDR3 has 13 residues. V lost 7 bases and J lost 5; bases outside the gene matches: 5. CDR1 and CDR2 from the germline V gene are GTSNPN and SVGIG (reference sequence). CDR3 bases: TGTGCCTTGGGACAGGGAACAACCGGGGAGCTGTTTTTT. As protein: CALGQGTTGELFF.

J is TRBJ1-5 and V is TRBV30; TRBD1 might be the D (6 bases). CDR1 and CDR2 (germline): GTSNPN, SVGIG (reference sequence). The V end was cut by 3 bases, the J end by 2 bases, with 11 bases between. The CDR3 is made up of 14 amino acids. In nucleotides, the CDR3 is TGTGCCTGGAGAGGGGGTTTCGGCAATCAGCCCCAGCATTTT. Translating it yields CAWRGGFGNQPQHF. Drawing the rest from reference TRBV30 and TRBJ1-5, the complete variable domain is SQTIHQWPATLVQPVGSPLSLECTVEGTSNPNLYWYRQAAGRGLQLLFYSVGIGQISSEVPQNLSASRPQDRQFILSSKKLLLSDSGFYLCAWRGGFGNQPQHFGDGTRLSIL.

The J gene is TRBJ2-7, the V gene TRBV7-9; possibly TRBD2 for D (6 bases). CDR3 length: 14 residues. V was cut by 1 base and J by 7 bases, with 14 bases left in between. The germline gives CDR1 SEHNR, CDR2 FQNEAQ (reference sequence). The CDR3 DNA is TGTGCCAGCAGCTTAGACGGGAGCAGAGGGGAGCAGTACTTC. This translates into CASSLDGSRGEQYF.

V is TRBV29-1 and J is TRBJ2-1; D is perhaps TRBD2 (5 bases). CDR3 length: 14 amino acids. Germline-derived CDR1 and CDR2 are SQVTM and ANQGSEA. The V end was cut by 7 bases, the J end by 5 bases, with 18 bases between. The CDR3 DNA reads TGCAGCGCTATCGGGGTTGGTAGTAACAATGAGCAGTTCTTC. Encoded protein: CSAIGVGSNNEQFF.

V is TRBV11-3 and J is TRBJ2-5; D is undetermined. V lost 5 bases and J lost 4, with 8 bases in between. The CDR3 has 12 amino acids. The V gene's germline CDR1 is SGHNT and CDR2 YENEEA. Here the CDR3 reads CASSAERETQYF. CDR3 sequence (DNA): TGTGCCAGCAGCGCTGAGCGAGAGACCCAGTACTTC.

This chain connects TRBV18 to TRBJ1-5; tentatively, D is TRBD1 (6 bases). The ends were cut back, 5 bases at V and 4 bases at J, with 21 bases in the middle. CDR3 length equals 17 residues. Germline-derived CDR1 and CDR2 are KGHSH and LQKENI. CDR3 nucleotide sequence: TGTGCCAGCTCAGCAGCGATGACAGGAGATCATAATCAGCCCCAGCATTTT. Residues: CASSAAMTGDHNQPQHF. Based on the CDR3 plus reference TRBV18 and TRBJ1-5, the full variable domain is NAGVMQNPRHLVRRRGQEARLRCSPMKGHSHVYWYRQLPEEGLKFMVYLQKENIIDESGMPKERFSAEFPKEGPSILRIQQVVRGDSAAYFCASSAAMTGDHNQPQHFGDGTRLSIL.

This sequence joins TRBV11-3 and TRBJ2-1; 8 bases map to TRBD1. The CDR3 covers 15 residues. With 2 bases clipped from V and 3 bases from J, the junction kept 3 bases outside the gene matches. CDR1 SGHNT and CDR2 YENEEA come from the germline V gene. As DNA, the CDR3 is TGTGCCAGCAGCTTATTACAGGGGGGCTACAATGAGCAGTTCTTC. It is translated as CASSLLQGGYNEQFF.

The gene calls are TRBV9 and TRBJ2-5; a weak D match, TRBD2 (6 bases). The germline CDR1 and CDR2 sequences are SGDLS and YYNGEE. The CDR3 is 13 residues long. V dropped 4 bases and J dropped 6 bases, with 13 bases sitting between them. In DNA form, the CDR3 reads TGTGCCAGCAGCCCGGACTACAGGAAGACCCAGTACTTC. The encoded protein is CASSPDYRKTQYF.

The chain has TRBV15 and TRBJ1-2, with D possibly being TRBD1 (6 bases). Germline V lookup: CDR1 LNHNV, CDR2 YYDKDF (reference sequence). The CDR3 runs 16 residues. With 1 base removed from V and 8 bases from J, the gap between germline ends came to 20 bases. The CDR3 region has the DNA TGTGCCACCAGCAGAGTGGGACAAGCTAAAATCGGGGGCTACACCTTC. Residues: CATSRVGQAKIGGYTF.